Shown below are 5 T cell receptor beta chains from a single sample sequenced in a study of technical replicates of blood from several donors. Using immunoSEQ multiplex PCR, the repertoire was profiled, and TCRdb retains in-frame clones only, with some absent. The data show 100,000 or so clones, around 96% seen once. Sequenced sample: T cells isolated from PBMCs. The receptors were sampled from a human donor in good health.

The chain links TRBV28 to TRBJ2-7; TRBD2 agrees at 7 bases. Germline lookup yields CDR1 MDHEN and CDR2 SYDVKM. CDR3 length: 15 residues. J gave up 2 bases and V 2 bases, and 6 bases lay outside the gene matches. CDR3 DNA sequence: TGTGCCAGCAGTTTAGGGGGGGGAGGGACCTACGAGCAGTACTTC. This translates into CASSLGGGGTYEQYF.

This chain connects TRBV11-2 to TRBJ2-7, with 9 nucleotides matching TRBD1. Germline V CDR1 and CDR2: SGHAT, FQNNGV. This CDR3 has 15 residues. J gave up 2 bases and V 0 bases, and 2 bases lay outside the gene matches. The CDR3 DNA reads TGTGCCAGCAGCTTAGATTGGGACAGGGCCTACGAGCAGTACTTC. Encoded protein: CASSLDWDRAYEQYF.

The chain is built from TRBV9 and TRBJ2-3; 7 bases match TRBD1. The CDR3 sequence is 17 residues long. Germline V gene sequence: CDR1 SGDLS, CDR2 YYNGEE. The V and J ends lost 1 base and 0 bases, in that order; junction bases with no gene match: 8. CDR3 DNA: TGTGCCAGCAGCGTAACACTGACAGGGCCTAGCACAGATACGCAGTATTTT. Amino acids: CASSVTLTGPSTDTQYF.

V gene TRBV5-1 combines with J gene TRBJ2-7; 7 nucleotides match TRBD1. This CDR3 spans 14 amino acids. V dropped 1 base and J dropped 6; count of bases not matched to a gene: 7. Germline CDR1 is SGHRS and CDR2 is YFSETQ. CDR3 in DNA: TGCGCCAGCAGCTTGCTCGAACAGGGGCGCGAGCAGTACTTC. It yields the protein CASSLLEQGREQYF.

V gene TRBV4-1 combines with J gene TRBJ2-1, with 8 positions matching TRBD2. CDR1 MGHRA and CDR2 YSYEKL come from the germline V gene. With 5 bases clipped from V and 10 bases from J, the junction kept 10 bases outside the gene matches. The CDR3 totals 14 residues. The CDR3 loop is CASSNSGDKGEQFF. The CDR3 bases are TGCGCCAGCAGCAATAGCGGGGACAAGGGAGAGCAGTTCTTC.